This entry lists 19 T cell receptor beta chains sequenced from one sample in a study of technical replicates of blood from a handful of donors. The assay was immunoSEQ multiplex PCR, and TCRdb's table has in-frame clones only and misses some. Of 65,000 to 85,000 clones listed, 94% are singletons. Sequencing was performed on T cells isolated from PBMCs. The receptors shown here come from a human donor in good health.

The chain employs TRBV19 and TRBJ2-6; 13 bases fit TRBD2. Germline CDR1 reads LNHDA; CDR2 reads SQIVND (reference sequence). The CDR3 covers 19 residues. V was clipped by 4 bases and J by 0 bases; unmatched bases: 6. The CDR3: CASSTKTSGRYSGANVLTF. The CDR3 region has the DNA TGTGCCAGTAGTACGAAGACTAGCGGGAGGTACTCTGGGGCCAACGTCCTGACTTTC.

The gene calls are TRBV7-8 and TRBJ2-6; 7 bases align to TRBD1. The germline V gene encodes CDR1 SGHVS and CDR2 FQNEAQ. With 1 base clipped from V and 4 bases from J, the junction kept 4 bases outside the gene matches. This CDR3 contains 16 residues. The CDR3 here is CASSLVEGAGANVLTF. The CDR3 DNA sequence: TGTGCCAGCAGCTTAGTAGAGGGGGCCGGGGCCAACGTCCTGACTTTC. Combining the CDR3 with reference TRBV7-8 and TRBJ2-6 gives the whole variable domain GAGVSQSPRYKVAKRGQDVALRCDPISGHVSLFWYQQALGQGPEFLTYFQNEAQLDKSGLPSDRFFAERPEGSVSTLKIQRTQQEDSAVYLCASSLVEGAGANVLTFGAGSRLTVL.

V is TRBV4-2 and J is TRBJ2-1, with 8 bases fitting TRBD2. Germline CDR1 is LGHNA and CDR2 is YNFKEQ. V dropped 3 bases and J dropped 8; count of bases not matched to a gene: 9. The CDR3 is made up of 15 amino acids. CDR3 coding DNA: TGTGCCAGCAGCCAGGCGGGGGGTAGCGGGGATGAGCAGTTCTTC. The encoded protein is CASSQAGGSGDEQFF.

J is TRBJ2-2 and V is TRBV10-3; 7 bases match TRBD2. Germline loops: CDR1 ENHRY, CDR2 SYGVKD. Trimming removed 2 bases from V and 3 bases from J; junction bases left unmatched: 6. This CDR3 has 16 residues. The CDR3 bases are TGTGCCATCAGTGAGAATAGCGGGCACTACACCGGGGAGCTGTTTTTT. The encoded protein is CAISENSGHYTGELFF.

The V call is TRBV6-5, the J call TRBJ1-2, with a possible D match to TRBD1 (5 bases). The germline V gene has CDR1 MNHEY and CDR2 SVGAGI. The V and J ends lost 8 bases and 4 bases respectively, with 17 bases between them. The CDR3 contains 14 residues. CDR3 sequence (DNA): TGTGCCAGCGGCTGGGACTACAATGGCTATGGCTACACCTTC. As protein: CASGWDYNGYGYTF.

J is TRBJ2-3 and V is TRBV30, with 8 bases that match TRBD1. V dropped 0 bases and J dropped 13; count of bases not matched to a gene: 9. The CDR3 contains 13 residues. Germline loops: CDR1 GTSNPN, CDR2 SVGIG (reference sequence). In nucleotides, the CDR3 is TGTGCCTGGAGTGTTAACGGACAGGGTAGTAAGTATTTT. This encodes CAWSVNGQGSKYF.

The CDR3 region is CASSSGGDYGYTF. In DNA, the CDR3 is TGTGCCAGCAGTTCTGGAGGTGACTATGGCTACACCTTC. The V call is TRBV28, the J call TRBJ1-2; D remains ambiguous. The CDR3 has 13 residues. V lost 4 bases, J lost 3 bases, and 9 bases lay in between. Germline lookup yields CDR1 MDHEN and CDR2 SYDVKM.

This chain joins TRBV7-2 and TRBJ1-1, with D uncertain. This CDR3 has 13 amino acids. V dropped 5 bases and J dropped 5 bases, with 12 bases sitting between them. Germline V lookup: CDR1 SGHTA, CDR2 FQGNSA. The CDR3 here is CASSPGLLTEAFF. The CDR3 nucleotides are TGTGCCAGCAGCCCAGGACTCCTGACTGAAGCTTTCTTT.

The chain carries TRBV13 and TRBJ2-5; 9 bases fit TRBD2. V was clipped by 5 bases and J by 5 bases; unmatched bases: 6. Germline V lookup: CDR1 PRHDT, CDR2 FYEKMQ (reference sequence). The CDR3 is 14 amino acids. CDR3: CASSPRGGPETQYF. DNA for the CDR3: TGTGCCAGCAGCCCGCGGGGGGGTCCGGAGACCCAGTACTTC.

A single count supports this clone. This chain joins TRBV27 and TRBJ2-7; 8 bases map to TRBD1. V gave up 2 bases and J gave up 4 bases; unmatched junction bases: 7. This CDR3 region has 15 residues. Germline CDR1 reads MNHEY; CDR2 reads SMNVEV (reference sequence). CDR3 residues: CASSLRTGNLYEQYF. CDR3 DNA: TGTGCCAGCAGTTTAAGGACAGGGAATCTTTACGAGCAGTACTTC.

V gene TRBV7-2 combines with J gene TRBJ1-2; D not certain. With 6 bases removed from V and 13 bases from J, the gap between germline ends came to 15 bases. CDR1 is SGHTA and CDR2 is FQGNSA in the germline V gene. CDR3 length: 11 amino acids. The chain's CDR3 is CASSFGPLSTF. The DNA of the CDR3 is TGTGCCAGCAGTTTCGGTCCCCTGAGCACCTTC. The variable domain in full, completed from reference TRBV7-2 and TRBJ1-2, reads GAGVSQSPSNKVTEKGKDVELRCDPISGHTALYWYRQSLGQGLEFLIYFQGNSAPDKSGLPSDRFSAERTGGSVSTLTIQRTQQEDSAVYLCASSFGPLSTFGSGTRLTVV.

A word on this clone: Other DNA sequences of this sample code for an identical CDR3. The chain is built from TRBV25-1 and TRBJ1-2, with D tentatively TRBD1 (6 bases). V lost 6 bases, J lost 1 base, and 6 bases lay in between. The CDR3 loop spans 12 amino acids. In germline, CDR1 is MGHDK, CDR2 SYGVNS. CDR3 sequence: CASRDSNYGYTF. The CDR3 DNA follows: TGTGCCAGCAGGGACAGTAACTATGGCTACACCTTC.

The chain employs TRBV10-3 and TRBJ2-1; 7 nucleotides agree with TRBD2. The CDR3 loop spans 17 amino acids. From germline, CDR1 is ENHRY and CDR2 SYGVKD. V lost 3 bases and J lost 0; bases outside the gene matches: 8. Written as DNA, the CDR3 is TGTGCCATCAGTGACCTAAAAGCGGGGAGCTCCTACAATGAGCAGTTCTTC. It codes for CAISDLKAGSSYNEQFF.

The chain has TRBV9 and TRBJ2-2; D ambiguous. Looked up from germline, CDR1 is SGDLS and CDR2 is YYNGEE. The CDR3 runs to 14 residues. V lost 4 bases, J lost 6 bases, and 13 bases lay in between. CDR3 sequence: CASSPEHRAGELFF. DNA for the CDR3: TGTGCCAGCAGCCCCGAACACAGAGCCGGGGAGCTGTTTTTT.

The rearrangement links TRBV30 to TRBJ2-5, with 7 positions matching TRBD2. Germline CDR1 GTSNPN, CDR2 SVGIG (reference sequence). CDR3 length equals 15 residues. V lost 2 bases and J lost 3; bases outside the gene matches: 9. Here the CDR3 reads CAWSILAETKETQYF. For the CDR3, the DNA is TGTGCCTGGAGTATTCTAGCGGAAACTAAAGAGACCCAGTACTTC.

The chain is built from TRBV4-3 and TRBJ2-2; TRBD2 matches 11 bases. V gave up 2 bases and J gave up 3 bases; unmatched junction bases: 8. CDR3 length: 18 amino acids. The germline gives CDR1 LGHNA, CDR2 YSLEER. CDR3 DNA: TGCGCCAGCAGCCAATTCCGACTAGCGGGATATGACACCGGGGAGCTGTTTTTT. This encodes CASSQFRLAGYDTGELFF.

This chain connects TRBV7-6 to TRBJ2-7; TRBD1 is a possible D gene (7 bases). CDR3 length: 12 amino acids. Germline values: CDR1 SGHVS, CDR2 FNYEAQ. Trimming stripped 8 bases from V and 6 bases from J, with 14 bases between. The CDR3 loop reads CASGRQGGEQYF. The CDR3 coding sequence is TGTGCCAGCGGCCGACAGGGAGGCGAGCAGTACTTC.

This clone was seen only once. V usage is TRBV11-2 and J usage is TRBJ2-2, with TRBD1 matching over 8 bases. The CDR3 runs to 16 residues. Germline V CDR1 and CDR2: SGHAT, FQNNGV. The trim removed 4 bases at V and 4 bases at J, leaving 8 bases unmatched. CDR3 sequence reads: CASSSRQGMITGELFF. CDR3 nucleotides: TGTGCCAGCAGCTCCAGACAGGGGATGATCACCGGGGAGCTGTTTTTT.

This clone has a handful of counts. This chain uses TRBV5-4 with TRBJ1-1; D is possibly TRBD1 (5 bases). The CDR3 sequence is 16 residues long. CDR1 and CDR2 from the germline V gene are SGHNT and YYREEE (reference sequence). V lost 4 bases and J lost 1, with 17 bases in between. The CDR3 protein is CASSQPNTGPNTEAFF. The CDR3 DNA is TGTGCCAGCAGCCAACCAAATACAGGTCCGAACACTGAAGCTTTCTTT.